The rows below give T cell receptor beta chains drawn from one sample of a study of T-cell memory formation after mild COVID-19. Each CDR3 protein gets one entry after TCRdb re-called the 5' RACE reads with MiXCR. Of around 320,000 distinct CDR3 sequences listed, over 11% are singletons. The specimen sequenced was PBMCs or a T cell subset sorted from them (not recorded which). These receptors all stem from a man between 18 and 35 years old who had mild COVID-19 (a few samples of this study predate the infection). Cell type and time point are not known. Each CDR3 is given with its conserved first and last residue. The order of the fields is J gene, D gene, V gene, clone size, CDR3 DNA, CDR3 protein. A D gene is named only where the DNA matches it firmly. The size entry is marked missing in some rows and otherwise reads once, few, many or a size class.

>TRBJ2-2|TRBD1|TRBV28|few
TGTGCCAGCAGCTTACAGGGGGGGAACACCGGGGAGCTGTTTTTT
CASSLQGGNTGELFF
>TRBJ1-2|.|TRBV6-5|.
TGTGCCAGCAGTTACTCGGCACGGCCTAACTATGGCTACACCTTC
CASSYSARPNYGYTF
>TRBJ2-6|.|TRBV12-3/TRBV12-4|.
TGTGCCAGCAGCCTGGACAGTCGCTCTGGGGCCAACGTCCTGACTTTC
CASSLDSRSGANVLTF
>TRBJ2-5|.|TRBV6-5|.
TGTGCCAGCAGTATCGATCGGGTCCAGTACTTC
CASSIDRVQYF
>TRBJ1-1|.|TRBV5-4|few
TGTGCCAGCAGCTTGTCAGGGGTGAACACTGAAGCTTTCTTT
CASSLSGVNTEAFF
>TRBJ1-5|.|TRBV5-5|.
TGTGCCAGCAGCCCGGAGCAGTTCGTGGGAGGCAATCAGCCCCAGCATTTT
CASSPEQFVGGNQPQHF
>TRBJ2-3|TRBD2|TRBV6-5|few
TGTGCCAGCACCTACGGGGGACTAGCGGGGTCGACAGATACGCAGTATTTT
CASTYGGLAGSTDTQYF
>TRBJ2-3|.|TRBV4-1|.
TGCGCCAGCAGTCGAAATTGGGGGGATACAGATACGCAGTATTTT
CASSRNWGDTDTQYF
>TRBJ2-3|TRBD1|TRBV7-3|.
TGTGCCAGCAGCCCCGAGCCAGGGGGCCATTGGTATTTT
CASSPEPGGHWYF
>TRBJ1-3|.|TRBV7-8|few
TGTGCCAGCAGCTTGGGGACCTCTGGAAACACCATATATTTT
CASSLGTSGNTIYF
>TRBJ2-1|TRBD1|TRBV29-1|few
TGCAGCTCACTTGGGACAGGGGGCGCCCACAATGAGCAGTTCTTC
CSSLGTGGAHNEQFF
>TRBJ2-3|.|TRBV9|.
TGTGCCAGCAGCGGTTACTCGGGGACTAGCACAGATACGCAGTATTTT
CASSGYSGTSTDTQYF
>TRBJ2-2|TRBD2|TRBV12-3/TRBV12-4|.
TGTGCCAGCAGTTTGCAGCGGGGGGGCCACGGGGAGCTGTTTTTT
CASSLQRGGHGELFF
>TRBJ1-1|.|TRBV7-9|.
TGTGCCAGCAGCTTAATGAACACGGGTGACACTGAAGCTTTCTTT
CASSLMNTGDTEAFF
>TRBJ2-5|.|TRBV20-1|.
TGCAGTGCTATGTTGTCCGGGACCTTCCAAGAGACCCAGTACTTC
CSAMLSGTFQETQYF
>TRBJ2-2|.|TRBV7-2|once
TGTGCCAGCAGCCCTAGCGCCACCGGGGAGCTGTTTTTT
CASSPSATGELFF
>TRBJ2-2|TRBD1|TRBV4-2|.
TGTGCCAGCACCCCTTCCGGGACAGCGAACACCGGGGAGCTGTTTTTT
CASTPSGTANTGELFF
>TRBJ2-3|TRBD2|TRBV10-3|few
TGTGCCATCAGTGAGTCGGGTAGCGGGGCCCCTAATACGCAGTATTTT
CAISESGSGAPNTQYF
>TRBJ2-7|TRBD2|TRBV4-3|many
TGCGCCAGCAGCCAAGTAGCGGGGGGCTCCTACGAGCAGTACTTC
CASSQVAGGSYEQYF
>TRBJ2-5|.|TRBV7-2|.
TGTGCCAGCAGCTTCGGACCGCGCCTGTACTTC
CASSFGPRLYF
>TRBJ1-1|.|TRBV2|.
TGTGCCAGCAGTGAGGGATCGTGGGACACTGAAGCTTTCTTT
CASSEGSWDTEAFF
>TRBJ1-2|.|TRBV7-9|.
TGTGCCAGCAGCTTAGTGGCGGGCAGTAACTATGGCTACACCTTC
CASSLVAGSNYGYTF
>TRBJ2-1|.|TRBV5-1|.
TGCGCCAGCAGCTTCGGCAGGGAACCCTACAATGAGCAGTTCTTC
CASSFGREPYNEQFF
>TRBJ2-7|TRBD1|TRBV24-1|.
TGTGCCACCAGACCTCCCCGCCGGGACAGAAATATCTACGAGCAGTACTTC
CATRPPRRDRNIYEQYF
>TRBJ2-5|TRBD2|TRBV5-1|few
TGCGCCAGCAGCACGCGACTAGCGGGGGTGGAGACCCAGTACTTC
CASSTRLAGVETQYF
>TRBJ2-7|.|TRBV29-1|.
TGCAGCGTTGAAGAGTTCACAGACAACTACGAGCAGTACTTC
CSVEEFTDNYEQYF
>TRBJ1-1|.|TRBV9|.
TGTGCCAGCAGCAGAACCCAGGACAGGAACACTGAAGCTTTCTTT
CASSRTQDRNTEAFF
>TRBJ2-2|TRBD1|TRBV4-3|few
TGCGCCAGCAGCCACACAGGGGAAACCGGGGAGCTGTTTTTT
CASSHTGETGELFF
>TRBJ1-5|.|TRBV6-2/TRBV6-3|.
TGTGCCAGCAGTCGGACCCGGCCGCTATATAGCAATCAGCCCCAGCATTTT
CASSRTRPLYSNQPQHF
>TRBJ1-5|.|TRBV12-3/TRBV12-4|.
TGTGCCAGCAGTTTAGAGTCCCATCAGCCCCAGCATTTT
CASSLESHQPQHF
>TRBJ2-1|.|TRBV5-1|many
TGCGCCAGCAGCTTAGCAGGCAATGAGCAGTTCTTC
CASSLAGNEQFF
>TRBJ1-6|.|TRBV5-6|.
TGTGCCAGCAGCCATGGAATAGGGACTCGTTGGTCCTATAATTCACCCCTCCACTTT
CASSHGIGTRWSYNSPLHF
>TRBJ2-1|TRBD2|TRBV2|.
TGTGCCAGCATTGCGGGGGGCCAATACAATGAGCAGTTCTTC
CASIAGGQYNEQFF
>TRBJ2-2|TRBD1|TRBV12-3/TRBV12-4|few
TGTGCCAGCAGTTTGGGACAGGGGGCGAACACCGGGGAGCTGTTTTTT
CASSLGQGANTGELFF
>TRBJ1-2|TRBD1|TRBV4-1|.
TGCGCCAGCAGCAAGACAGGGACTAGTTATGGCTACACCTTC
CASSKTGTSYGYTF
>TRBJ2-7|.|TRBV20-1|.
TGCAGTGCTAGATACCGGGACGCTCCCTACGAGCAGTACTTC
CSARYRDAPYEQYF
>TRBJ2-1|.|TRBV11-2|once
TGTGCCAGCAGCATCAGACAGAGCTCCTACAATGAGCAGTTCTTC
CASSIRQSSYNEQFF
>TRBJ1-4|.|TRBV7-3|.
TGTGCCAGCAGCCCCGCAGGTCCCGAAAAACTGTTTTTT
CASSPAGPEKLFF
>TRBJ2-5|TRBD2|TRBV5-1|many
TGCGCCAGCAGCTTGGCACTAGCGGAAGAGACCCAGTACTTC
CASSLALAEETQYF
>TRBJ2-5|.|TRBV29-1|.
TGCAGCGGGGACCAGCAGGGAACCGAGACCCAGTACTTC
CSGDQQGTETQYF
>TRBJ2-1|.|TRBV18|.
TGTGCCAGCTCCCGAGGGGGGAGCCCGACCTACAATGAGCAGTTCTTC
CASSRGGSPTYNEQFF
>TRBJ2-5|.|TRBV27|.
TGTGCCAGCAGTTCACACAATGAACGGGAGACCCAGTACTTC
CASSSHNERETQYF
>TRBJ1-2|.|TRBV7-9|.
TGTGCCAGCAGCTTAGCGTTGCGGGAGTATGGCTACACCTTC
CASSLALREYGYTF